The subject of this entry is one T cell receptor (beta chain). Per the authors' pipeline: Estimation of nucleated cell counts relied on the amplification of reference gene primers. Sequencing was performed with immunoSEQ multiplex PCR; in TCRdb, only in-frame clones are kept and a portion is missing. V and J calls and clone size are given by that table; D and trimming were obtained from the DNA. The sample carries about 62,000 clones, more than 80% recorded once. The record originates from a study of blood T cell repertoires in COVID-19. Study context: Samples representing acute and convalescent COVID-19 were sourced from the United States, Italy and Spain. T cells, B-cell-depleted T cells, or PBMCs provided the cDNA or gDNA that served as material.

The sequence was obtained from a woman older than 75 with acute or convalescent COVID-19. The sample comprised peripheral blood.

This chain's CDR3 is CASTRQGRENIQYF. In DNA, the CDR3 is TGTGCCAGTACCCGACAGGGAAGAGAGAACATTCAGTACTTC. V usage is TRBV19 and J usage is TRBJ2-4; TRBD1 agrees at 7 bases. The trim removed 7 bases at V and 7 bases at J, leaving 10 bases unmatched. The germline V gene encodes CDR1 LNHDA and CDR2 SQIVND (reference sequence). CDR3 length: 14 amino acids.